Here is one T cell receptor (beta chain) with its context. TCRdb fed the PCR reads into MiXCR, producing one record per CDR3 protein. The sample lists about 85,000 distinct CDR3 sequences, roughly 52% seen once, with 9.5% to 13% in the top ten. This entry belongs to a study of CDR3 diversity in severe acne. Sequencing was carried out using blood. This TCR derives from a male donor in good health, serving as a control.

The DNA for the CDR3 is TGTGCCAGCAGCGTAGCACAGGGGAACACTGAAGCTTTCTTT. Its protein is CASSVAQGNTEAFF. The chain combines TRBV9 with TRBJ1-1; weak D call: TRBD1 (6 bases). Germline V gene data show CDR1 as SGDLS and CDR2 as YYNGEE. Trimming pared 0 bases from V and 1 base from J, leaving 7 bases between. The CDR3 spans 14 residues. The entire variable domain, with the rest obtained from reference TRBV9 and TRBJ1-1, is as follows: DSGVTQTPKHLITATGQRVTLRCSPRSGDLSVYWYQQSLDQGLQFLIQYYNGEERAKGNILERFSAQQFPDLHSELNLSSLELGDSALYFCASSVAQGNTEAFFGQGTRLTVV.